This passage covers 27 T cell receptor beta chains from one sample sequenced in a study of identical twins. TCRdb re-called the 5' RACE reads through MiXCR, storing one row per CDR3 protein. The sample lists about 920,000 distinct CDR3 sequences, 9% to 15% occurring once. The sample also formed part of further work on yellow fever vaccine responses in identical twins.

The specimen sequenced was PBMCs. The receptors shown here come from a woman younger than 30 in good health.

This clonotype was seen only a few times. V and J are TRBV29-1 and TRBJ1-2, with D possibly matching TRBD1 (6 bases). Trimming removed 5 bases from V and 6 bases from J, with 16 bases in between. The CDR3 runs 13 residues. The germline V gene encodes CDR1 SQVTM and CDR2 ANQGSEA. CDR3 sequence: CSVFIRGGNGYTF. The CDR3 nucleotides are TGCAGCGTTTTCATCAGGGGTGGAAATGGCTACACCTTC. Drawing the rest from reference TRBV29-1 and TRBJ1-2, the complete variable domain is SAVISQKPSRDICQRGTSLTIQCQVDSQVTMMFWYRQQPGQSLTLIATANQGSEATYESGFVIDKFPISRPNLTFSTLTVSNMSPEDSSIYLCSVFIRGGNGYTFGSGTRLTVV.

Written as DNA, the CDR3 is TGTGCCAGCAGCCACTGGGGGCGGGAAGAGACCCAGTACTTC. It encodes CASSHWGREETQYF. V and J are TRBV3-1 and TRBJ2-5; perhaps TRBD1 as D (6 bases). The CDR3 runs to 14 residues. The V end was cut by 3 bases, the J end by 3 bases, with 11 bases between. Germline V gives CDR1 LGHDT, CDR2 YNNKEL (reference sequence).

The sample holds a few counts of this clonotype. The chain joins TRBV12-3 or TRBV12-4 to TRBJ2-3; 9 positions agree with TRBD2. The CDR3 runs to 20 residues. Unmatched junction bases numbered 22, after V lost 6 bases and J lost 3 bases. CDR3: CASRSIAGGNDLAATDTQYF. For the CDR3, the DNA is TGTGCCAGCAGATCCATTGCGGGAGGGAATGATTTAGCCGCTACAGATACGCAGTATTTT.

Only a few counts were recorded for this clonotype. The chain joins TRBV9 to TRBJ2-1, with D perhaps TRBD1 or TRBD2 (6 bases each). The V gene lost 4 bases and the J gene lost 8 bases, with 25 bases spanning the gap. Germline CDR1 SGDLS, CDR2 YYNGEE. The CDR3 has 17 residues. CDR3 sequence: CASSTPRGETTTHEQFF. The CDR3 region has the DNA TGTGCCAGCAGCACCCCAAGGGGGGAAACTACCACCCATGAGCAGTTCTTC.

The rearrangement joins TRBV6-6 to TRBJ2-7; D is undetermined. This CDR3 spans 11 amino acids. The ends were cut back, 2 bases at V and 6 bases at J, with 5 bases in the middle. CDR1 is MNHNY, CDR2 SVGAGI, per germline (reference sequence). CDR3 sequence (DNA): TGTGCCAGCAGTTACGGATCCGAGCAGTACGTC. Amino acid sequence: CASSYGSEQYV.

V gene TRBV29-1 combines with J gene TRBJ2-4; 9 positions match TRBD1. This CDR3 has 12 amino acids. V trimming: 0 bases; J trimming: 14 bases; junction bases outside the gene matches: 5. Germline assignment: CDR1 SQVTM and CDR2 ANQGSEA. CDR3 protein: CSVEESGQGEYF. The CDR3, as DNA: TGCAGCGTTGAAGAGTCGGGACAGGGCGAGTACTTC. The entire variable domain, with the rest obtained from reference TRBV29-1 and TRBJ2-4, is as follows: SAVISQKPSRDICQRGTSLTIQCQVDSQVTMMFWYRQQPGQSLTLIATANQGSEATYESGFVIDKFPISRPNLTFSTLTVSNMSPEDSSIYLCSVEESGQGEYFGAGTRLSVL.

There are many counts of this clonotype. The chain combines TRBV7-9 with TRBJ2-3; D is ambiguous. Germline V gives CDR1 SEHNR, CDR2 FQNEAQ (reference sequence). CDR3 size: 12 residues. V dropped 2 bases and J dropped 5 bases, with 5 bases sitting between them. CDR3 loop: CASSLTGDTQYF. The CDR3 nucleotides read TGTGCCAGCAGCTTAACTGGAGATACGCAGTATTTT.

The chain is built from TRBV20-1 and TRBJ2-3; 8 positions match TRBD2. Per germline, CDR1 DFQATT and CDR2 SNEGSKA (reference sequence). With 6 bases clipped from V and 6 bases from J, the junction kept 2 bases outside the gene matches. The CDR3 contains 11 residues. Here the CDR3 reads CSATGGDTQYF. The CDR3, as DNA: TGCAGTGCCACGGGGGGGGATACGCAGTATTTT.

This clonotype was counted between two and nine times. The chain links TRBV7-9 to TRBJ2-7, with D perhaps TRBD1 or TRBD2 (5 bases each). Trimming removed 5 bases from V and 0 bases from J, with 14 bases in between. The germline gives CDR1 SEHNR, CDR2 FQNEAQ (reference sequence). This CDR3 spans 15 amino acids. The CDR3 protein is CASSPPGAFSYEQYF. The CDR3 bases are TGTGCCAGCAGCCCCCCCGGGGCCTTCTCCTACGAGCAGTACTTC. Drawing the rest from reference TRBV7-9 and TRBJ2-7, the complete variable domain is DTGVSQNPRHKITKRGQNVTFRCDPISEHNRLYWYRQTLGQGPEFLTYFQNEAQLEKSRLLSDRFSAERPKGSFSTLEIQRTEQGDSAMYLCASSPPGAFSYEQYFGPGTRLTVT.

The gene calls are TRBV7-9 and TRBJ2-1; D is perhaps TRBD1 or TRBD2 (5 bases each). Germline CDR1 and CDR2: SEHNR and FQNEAQ (reference sequence). The CDR3 sequence is 15 residues long. Between the trimmed V and J ends, which lost 0 bases and 6 bases, there was a span of 12 bases. The CDR3 spells CASSLAPRDVNEQFF. The CDR3 DNA is TGTGCCAGCAGCTTAGCGCCCCGGGACGTCAATGAGCAGTTCTTC.

In this sample, this clonotype turned up a few times. The chain's CDR3 is CSASNRVHYNEQFF. The CDR3 DNA is TGCAGTGCTAGCAACAGGGTTCATTACAATGAGCAGTTCTTC. The chain joins TRBV20-1 to TRBJ2-1, with D possibly matching TRBD1 (6 bases). Between the trimmed V and J ends, which lost 3 bases and 4 bases, there was a span of 13 bases. The CDR3 is 14 amino acids. Germline V gives CDR1 DFQATT, CDR2 SNEGSKA (reference sequence).

This chain connects TRBV28 to TRBJ2-5; no definite D call. Trimming took 8 bases from V and 1 from J, leaving 14 bases between them. The CDR3 totals 14 residues. Germline-derived CDR1 and CDR2 are MDHEN and SYDVKM. The CDR3 loop reads CASSNVEPQETQYF. Here the CDR3 DNA reads TGTGCCAGCTCTAACGTAGAACCCCAAGAGACCCAGTACTTC.

This clonotype has more than one count but fewer than ten. The genes are TRBV20-1 and TRBJ2-3; possible D gene TRBD2, 6 bases. CDR3 length equals 14 residues. V was trimmed by 6 bases and J by 6 bases, leaving 19 bases between them. The germline gives CDR1 DFQATT, CDR2 SNEGSKA (reference sequence). In nucleotides, the CDR3 is TGCAGTGCAGACTTGGAGGGGAGTGCCGATACGCAGTATTTT. This encodes CSADLEGSADTQYF.

This rearrangement joins TRBV6-2 or TRBV6-3 to TRBJ2-1; 9 positions match TRBD2. The V gene end was trimmed by 4 bases and the J gene end by 3 bases; junction bases not matched to a gene: 13. Per germline, CDR1 MNHEY and CDR2 SVGEGT. CDR3 size: 18 residues. Here the CDR3 DNA reads TGTGCCAGCAGTTCCCCGCGTGGGCGGGAGGGCATCTACAATGAGCAGTTCTTC. It translates to CASSSPRGREGIYNEQFF.

The V and J genes are TRBV12-3 or TRBV12-4 and TRBJ2-1; 13 nucleotides agree with TRBD2. This CDR3 region has 13 residues. The J segment lost 8 bases and the V segment lost 8 bases, leaving 3 bases of the junction unmatched. CDR3 bases: TGTGCCAGCGGGACTAGCGGGACAGATGAGCAGTTCTTC. Protein product: CASGTSGTDEQFF.

The chain joins TRBV2 to TRBJ1-2; perhaps TRBD1 as D (5 bases). CDR3 size: 14 residues. CDR1 is SNHLY and CDR2 is FYNNEI in the germline V gene. V was cut by 8 bases and J by 8 bases, with 21 bases left in between. CDR3 sequence (DNA): TGTGCCAGCTCCCCCTCTTCCGGGACTTCGGGCTACACCTTC. Translation: CASSPSSGTSGYTF.

This clonotype was seen only a few times. This chain connects TRBV24-1 to TRBJ2-2; 7 bases align to TRBD1. Trimming removed 9 bases from V and 7 bases from J; junction bases left unmatched: 10. CDR3 length: 14 residues. Germline V gene data show CDR1 as KGHDR and CDR2 as SFDVKD. The CDR3 sequence is CATGPRDSRGELFF. In DNA, the CDR3 is TGTGCCACCGGCCCCCGGGACAGTCGCGGGGAGCTGTTTTTT.

The V and J genes are TRBV24-1 and TRBJ2-3; 10 bases are a match to TRBD2. V was pared by 7 bases and J by 5 bases, with 8 bases of the junction left unmatched. The V gene's germline CDR1 is KGHDR and CDR2 SFDVKD. This CDR3 is built from 15 residues. CDR3 loop: CATSGLAGDVDTQYF. CDR3 nucleotides: TGTGCCACCAGCGGGCTAGCGGGAGACGTAGATACGCAGTATTTT.

The DNA for the CDR3 is TGTGCCAGCTCACAGGGGGGGATAAATGAGCAGTTCTTC. It yields the protein CASSQGGINEQFF. This rearrangement joins TRBV28 to TRBJ2-1, with D possibly matching TRBD1 (8 bases). The length of the CDR3 is 13 residues. Germline values: CDR1 MDHEN, CDR2 SYDVKM. V lost 8 bases, J lost 7 bases, and 15 bases lay in between. The variable domain in full, completed from reference TRBV28 and TRBJ2-1, reads DVKVTQSSRYLVKRTGEKVFLECVQDMDHENMFWYRQDPGLGLRLIYFSYDVKMKEKGDIPEGYSVSREKKERFSLILESASTNQTSMYLCASSQGGINEQFFGPGTRLTVL.

This clonotype showed up many times. The chain couples TRBV5-1 to TRBJ1-5, with D tentatively TRBD1 (6 bases). V shed 0 bases and J shed 7 bases, with 11 bases lying between them. The CDR3 consists of 14 residues. From germline, CDR1 is SGHRS and CDR2 YFSETQ. The DNA for the CDR3 is TGCGCCAGCAGCTTGGATGGGGGCGGGCAGCCCCAGCATTTT. It codes for CASSLDGGGQPQHF.

This clonotype appeared a few times. The chain combines TRBV20-1 with TRBJ2-3; no clear D gene. This CDR3 has 13 amino acids. Looked up from germline, CDR1 is DFQATT and CDR2 is SNEGSKA (reference sequence). With 0 bases removed from V and 6 bases from J, the gap between germline ends came to 10 bases. Here the CDR3 DNA reads TGCAGTGCTAGAGATATCGTACCTGATACGCAGTATTTT. This codes for CSARDIVPDTQYF.

The V and J genes are TRBV2 and TRBJ2-7; TRBD2 might be the D (6 bases). In germline, CDR1 is SNHLY, CDR2 FYNNEI. Between the trimmed V and J ends, which lost 6 bases and 2 bases, there was a span of 11 bases. CDR3 length: 13 residues. The CDR3 reads CASRARRAYEQYF. The DNA for the CDR3 is TGTGCCAGCAGGGCCAGGAGGGCCTACGAGCAGTACTTC.

This chain links TRBV7-9 with TRBJ1-3; no clear D gene. Per the germline V gene, CDR1 is SEHNR and CDR2 is FQNEAQ (reference sequence). This CDR3 comprises 12 residues. Trimming took 5 bases from V and 4 from J, leaving 6 bases between them. In DNA form, the CDR3 reads TGTGCCAGCAGCATAAACGGAAACACCATATATTTT. Its translation is CASSINGNTIYF.

There are a few counts of this clonotype. The chain joins TRBV9 to TRBJ2-1; TRBD1 agrees at 11 bases. CDR1 SGDLS and CDR2 YYNGEE come from the germline V gene. There are 17 residues in the CDR3. Unmatched junction bases numbered 11, after V lost 0 bases and J lost 9 bases. The CDR3 loop reads CASSVASVVDRGLEQFF. The CDR3 coding sequence is TGTGCCAGCAGCGTAGCGTCGGTCGTGGACAGGGGGCTTGAGCAGTTCTTC.

The sample holds a few counts of this clonotype. V gene TRBV19 combines with J gene TRBJ1-1; the D is unclear. Germline CDR1 reads LNHDA; CDR2 reads SQIVND (reference sequence). The V end was cut by 4 bases, the J end by 4 bases, with 13 bases between. This CDR3 region has 14 residues. In nucleotides, the CDR3 is TGTGCCAGTAGTAGATTTGCGGGGTTCACTGAAGCTTTCTTT. Translated: CASSRFAGFTEAFF.

This chain joins TRBV19 and TRBJ1-1, with TRBD1 identical over 8 bases. The germline CDR1 and CDR2 sequences are LNHDA and SQIVND (reference sequence). With 7 bases clipped from V and 1 base from J, the junction kept 11 bases outside the gene matches. This CDR3 region has 16 residues. CDR3 nucleotides: TGTGCCAGTACTACGTTTGGCAGGGGGCAGAACACTGAAGCTTTCTTT. This gives the protein CASTTFGRGQNTEAFF.

This chain uses TRBV10-3 with TRBJ2-5; D may be TRBD2 (6 bases). With 6 bases removed from V and 4 bases from J, the gap between germline ends came to 12 bases. This CDR3 is built from 13 residues. In germline, CDR1 is ENHRY, CDR2 SYGVKD. The CDR3 sequence: CAISWVEGETQYF. CDR3 nucleotide sequence: TGTGCCATCAGCTGGGTGGAGGGAGAGACCCAGTACTTC.